Listed here is a single T cell receptor (beta chain). Its antigen is unknown. Some clones are missing from TCRdb's copy, which holds only in-frame ones; the method was immunoSEQ multiplex PCR. The sample shows under 300,000 clones, nearly 90% of them seen only once. The sample comes from a study of cytomegalovirus exposure and HLA in healthy donors. Study-wide results and caveats: In vitro confirmation showed a few CMV-associated chains to be CMV antigen specific. The classifier, whose performance was assessed in both the original and validation cohorts, reportedly diagnosed cytomegalovirus status with high specificity and sensitivity. The study put 150 or so TCR beta chains on its list as cytomegalovirus-associated.

The donors were part of the validation cohort of some 120 subjects. That cohort was separate from the first cohort, which comprised 670 or so subjects. V dropped 8 bases and J dropped 6; count of bases not matched to a gene: 0. CDR1 and CDR2 (germline): MNHNY, SVGAGI (reference sequence). There are 11 residues in the CDR3. This sequence joins TRBV6-6 and TRBJ2-1, with 8 bases matching TRBD2. The receptor comes from a woman under 30 in good health and CMV-seronegative. Sequencing input: PBMCs. CDR3 sequence (DNA): TGTGCCAGCCGGGGGGGCAATGAGCAGTTCTTC. Its protein product is CASRGGNEQFF.